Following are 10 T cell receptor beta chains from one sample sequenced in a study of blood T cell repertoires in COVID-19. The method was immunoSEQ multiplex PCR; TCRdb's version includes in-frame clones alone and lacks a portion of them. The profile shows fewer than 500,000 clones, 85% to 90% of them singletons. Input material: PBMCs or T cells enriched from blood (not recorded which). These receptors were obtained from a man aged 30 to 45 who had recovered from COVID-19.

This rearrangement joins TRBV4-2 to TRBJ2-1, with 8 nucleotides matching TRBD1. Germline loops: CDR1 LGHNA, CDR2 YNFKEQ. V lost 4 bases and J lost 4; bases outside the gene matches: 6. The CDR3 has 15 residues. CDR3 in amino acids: CASSLLDRAYNEQFF. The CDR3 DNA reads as TGTGCCAGCAGCCTCCTGGACAGGGCGTACAATGAGCAGTTCTTC.

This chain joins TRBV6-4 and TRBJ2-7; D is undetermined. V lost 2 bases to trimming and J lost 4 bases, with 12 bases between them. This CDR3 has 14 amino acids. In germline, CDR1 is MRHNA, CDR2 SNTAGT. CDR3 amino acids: CASSDAKESYEQYF. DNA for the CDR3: TGTGCCAGCAGTGACGCCAAGGAGAGTTACGAGCAGTACTTC.

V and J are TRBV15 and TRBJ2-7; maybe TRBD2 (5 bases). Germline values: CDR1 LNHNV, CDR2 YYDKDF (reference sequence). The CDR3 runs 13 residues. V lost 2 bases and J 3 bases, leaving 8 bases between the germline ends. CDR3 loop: CATSRTGNYEQYF. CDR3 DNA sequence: TGTGCCACCAGCAGAACGGGGAACTACGAGCAGTACTTC. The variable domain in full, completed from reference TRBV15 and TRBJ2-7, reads DAMVIQNPRYQVTQFGKPVTLSCSQTLNHNVMYWYQQKSSQAPKLLFHYYDKDFNNEADTPDNFQSRRPNTSFCFLDIRSPGLGDTAMYLCATSRTGNYEQYFGPGTRLTVT.

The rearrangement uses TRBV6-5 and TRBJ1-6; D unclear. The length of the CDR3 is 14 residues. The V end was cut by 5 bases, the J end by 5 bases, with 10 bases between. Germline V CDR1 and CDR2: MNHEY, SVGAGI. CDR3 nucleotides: TGTGCCAGCAGTACCGACATGAATAATTCACCCCTCCACTTT. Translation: CASSTDMNNSPLHF.

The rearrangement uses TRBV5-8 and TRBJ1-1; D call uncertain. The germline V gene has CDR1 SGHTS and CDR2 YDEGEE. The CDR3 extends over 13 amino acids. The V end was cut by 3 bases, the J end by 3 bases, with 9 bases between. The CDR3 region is CASSSGMDTEAFF. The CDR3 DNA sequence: TGTGCCAGCAGCTCGGGTATGGACACTGAAGCTTTCTTT. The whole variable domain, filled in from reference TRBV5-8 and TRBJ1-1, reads EAGVTQSPTHLIKTRGQQATLRCSPISGHTSVYWYQQALGLGLQFLLWYDEGEERNRGNFPPRFSGRQFPNYSSELNVNALELEDSALYLCASSSGMDTEAFFGQGTRLTVV.

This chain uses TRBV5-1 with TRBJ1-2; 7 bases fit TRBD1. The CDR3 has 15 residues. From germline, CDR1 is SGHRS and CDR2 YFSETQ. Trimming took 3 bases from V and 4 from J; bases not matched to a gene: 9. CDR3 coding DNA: TGCGCCAGCAGCTCGACAGGGAGTAGCCTCTATGGCTACACCTTC. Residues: CASSSTGSSLYGYTF.

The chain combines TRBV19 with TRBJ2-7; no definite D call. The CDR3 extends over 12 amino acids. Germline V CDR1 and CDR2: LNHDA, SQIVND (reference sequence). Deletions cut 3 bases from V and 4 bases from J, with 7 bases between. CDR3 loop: CASSMNGYEQYF. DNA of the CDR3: TGTGCCAGTAGTATGAACGGGTACGAGCAGTACTTC.

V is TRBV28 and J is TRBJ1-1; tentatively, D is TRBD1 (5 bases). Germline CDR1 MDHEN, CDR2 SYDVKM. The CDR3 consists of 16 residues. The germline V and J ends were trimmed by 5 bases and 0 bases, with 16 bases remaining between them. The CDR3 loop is CASSGAGTILNTEAFF. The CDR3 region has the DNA TGTGCCAGCAGTGGGGCCGGGACTATCTTGAACACTGAAGCTTTCTTT.

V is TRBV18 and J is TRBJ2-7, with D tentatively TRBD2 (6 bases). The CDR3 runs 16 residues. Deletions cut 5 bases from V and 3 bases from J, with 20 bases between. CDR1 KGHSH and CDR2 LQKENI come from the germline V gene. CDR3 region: CASSSRRDSTYYEQYF. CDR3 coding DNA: TGTGCCAGCTCATCCCGCCGGGACTCGACTTACTACGAGCAGTACTTC.

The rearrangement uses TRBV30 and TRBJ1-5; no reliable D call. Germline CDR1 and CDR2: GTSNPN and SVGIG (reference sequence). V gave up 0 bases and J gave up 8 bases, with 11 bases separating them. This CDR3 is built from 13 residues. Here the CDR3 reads CAWSVQSSEPQHF. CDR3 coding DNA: TGTGCCTGGAGTGTACAGTCATCGGAGCCCCAGCATTTT.